This TCR beta chain was captured in a study of cytomegalovirus exposure and HLA in healthy donors. Overall study results and limits: Rare TCR sequences dominated, though some public TCRs recurred in many donors. A list of around 160 TCR beta chains associated with cytomegalovirus was given. Three chains tied to CMV proved CMV antigen-specific in vitro. Some V segments could not be told apart, so they were left out, TRBV6-2 and TRBV6-3 among them.

On this clone itself: The antigen is unknown.

Trimming pared 5 bases from V and 5 bases from J, leaving 16 bases between. This CDR3 spans 14 amino acids. Germline V lookup: CDR1 MDHEN, CDR2 SYDVKM. In the PCR, 60 Vbeta and 13 Jbeta primers were used. Repertoires were generated with immunoSEQ multiplex PCR, while TCRdb's copy carries only in-frame clones and drops some. Counted here are around 130,000 clones, roughly 70% occurring once; the ten biggest clones make up roughly 3%. This chain links TRBV28 with TRBJ2-7; D is unclear. Sample: PBMCs. This clonotype was obtained from a woman between 40 and 55 years old in good health and CMV-seropositive. In DNA form, the CDR3 reads TGTGCCAGCAGTACTTTGAGCAGGTTCAACGAGCAGTACTTC. Its protein product is CASSTLSRFNEQYF.